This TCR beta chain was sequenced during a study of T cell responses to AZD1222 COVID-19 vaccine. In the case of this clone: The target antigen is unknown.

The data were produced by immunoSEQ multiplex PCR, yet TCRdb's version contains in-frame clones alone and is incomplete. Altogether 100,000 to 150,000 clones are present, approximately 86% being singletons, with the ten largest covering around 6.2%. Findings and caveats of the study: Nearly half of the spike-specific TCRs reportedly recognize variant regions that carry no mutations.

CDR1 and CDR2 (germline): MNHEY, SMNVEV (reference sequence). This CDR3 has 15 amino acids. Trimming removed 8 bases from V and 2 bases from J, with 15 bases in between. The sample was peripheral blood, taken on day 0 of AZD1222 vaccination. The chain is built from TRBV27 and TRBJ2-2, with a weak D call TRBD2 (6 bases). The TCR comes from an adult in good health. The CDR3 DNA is TGTGCCAGCTTGGGGCGGGGTTATAACACCGGGGAGCTGTTTTTT. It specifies CASLGRGYNTGELFF.